This T cell receptor beta chain was recorded in a study of cytomegalovirus exposure and HLA in healthy donors. Clones were sequenced by immunoSEQ multiplex PCR, and TCRdb holds only the in-frame ones, with some missing. The table has about 120,000 clones, 80% to 90% seen once. In germline, CDR1 is MNHNS, CDR2 SASEGT. CDR3 length: 13 residues. The ends were cut back, 2 bases at V and 2 bases at J, with 7 bases in the middle. The sequencing sample was made of PBMCs. The V call is TRBV6-1, the J call TRBJ2-7; D ambiguous. This sequence originates from a woman between 18 and 30 years old in good health and CMV-seronegative. The CDR3 protein is CASSEKQPYEQYF. CDR3 in DNA: TGTGCCAGCAGTGAAAAACAGCCCTACGAGCAGTACTTC.